Below are 21 T cell receptor beta chains sequenced from a single sample in a study of prognosis after radiotherapy for stage I lung cancer. Multiplex PCR, run in two rounds, amplified TCR beta CDR3 from genomic DNA. The authors ran first-round PCR with primers specific to each TRBV and TRBJ gene. TCRdb reprocessed the multiplex PCR reads via MiXCR and lists one record per CDR3 protein. The data contain roughly 32,000 distinct CDR3 sequences, around two fifths of them singletons. The sequencing here drew on PBMCs, taken before or after stereotactic body radiation therapy (not recorded which). Source of these receptors: a donor aged 50 or older with non-small cell lung cancer.

This clonotype was recorded many times. The chain recombines TRBV19 with TRBJ2-1; the D call may be TRBD1 or TRBD2 (5 bases each). The CDR3 runs 13 residues. The germline gives CDR1 LNHDA, CDR2 SQIVND (reference sequence). V lost 10 bases and J lost 4, with 14 bases in between. The CDR3 coding sequence is TGTGCCACCACCGGGACGTATTACAATGAGCAGTTCTTC. This encodes CATTGTYYNEQFF.

The sample holds one count of this clonotype. This could be a read error, since a much larger clone is one nucleotide away. The chain links TRBV4-1 to TRBJ2-5; unclear D gene. The V end lost 5 bases, the J end lost 1 base, and 11 bases lay between the germline ends. The germline CDR1 and CDR2 sequences are MGHRA and YSYEKL. The CDR3 is 14 residues long. CDR3 DNA: TGCGCCAGCAGCAACCGACTGAGCCAAGAGACCCAGTACTTC. This encodes CASSNRLSQETQYF.

This clonotype was seen a few times. A much bigger clone sits one base away, suggesting this may be a read error. The conserved phenylalanine or tryptophan normally closing the CDR3 is absent here, so this likely arose from a read error. The chain employs TRBV30 and TRBJ1-1, with D unclear. The germline V gene has CDR1 GTSNPN and CDR2 SVGIG (reference sequence). V was trimmed by 5 bases and J by 5 bases, leaving 15 bases between them. This CDR3 is built from 13 residues. CDR3 bases: TGTGCCTGGGTAGACTTACTTAGGACTGAAGCTTTCTCT. Translation gives CAWVDLLRTEAFS.

On this clonotype itself: This likely stems from a read error, as it lies one base from a far larger clone. The chain couples TRBV6-4 to TRBJ1-2, with 12 bases fitting TRBD1. The germline gives CDR1 MRHNA, CDR2 SNTAGT. CDR3 length: 15 amino acids. CDR3 loop: CASRRDRGPGYCYTF. The CDR3 region has the DNA TGTGCCAGCAGGAGGGACAGGGGGCCTGGCTATTGCTACACCTTC.

In regard to this clonotype: A single base is all that separates this from a far larger clone, so a read error is likely. V and J are TRBV6-4 and TRBJ1-5; D call uncertain. CDR3 size: 15 residues. The V and J ends lost 3 bases and 3 bases respectively, with 12 bases between them. Germline V gene data show CDR1 as MRHNA and CDR2 as SNTAGT. The CDR3 reads CASSEQQYINQPQHF. CDR3 coding DNA: TGTGCCAGCAGTGAGCAGCAGTATATCAATCAGCCCCAGCATTTT.

This clonotype was counted at least ten times. V and J are TRBV7-2 and TRBJ2-7; 7 bases are shared with TRBD2. V was clipped by 5 bases and J by 4 bases; unmatched bases: 8. The CDR3 spans 14 residues. Germline CDR1 is SGHTA and CDR2 is FQGNSA. The CDR3 protein is CASSEAGPLYEQYF. The CDR3 DNA follows: TGTGCCAGCAGCGAAGCGGGACCCCTATACGAGCAGTACTTC. Full variable domain (remainder filled in from reference TRBV7-2 and TRBJ2-7): GAGVSQSPSNKVTEKGKDVELRCDPISGHTALYWYRQSLGQGLEFLIYFQGNSAPDKSGLPSDRFSAERTGGSVSTLTIQRTQQEDSAVYLCASSEAGPLYEQYFGPGTRLTVT.

This clonotype was counted at least ten times. The chain couples TRBV9 to TRBJ1-3, with D perhaps TRBD1 (5 bases). Germline V lookup: CDR1 SGDLS, CDR2 YYNGEE. Trimming took off 1 base at V and 3 bases at J, with 20 bases between the two ends. This CDR3 comprises 18 residues. Written as DNA, the CDR3 is TGTGCCAGCAGCGTAACCCCTTCCGGGGGAACTCTTGGAAACACCATATATTTT. It codes for CASSVTPSGGTLGNTIYF. Full variable domain (outside the CDR3, taken from reference TRBV9 and TRBJ1-3): DSGVTQTPKHLITATGQRVTLRCSPRSGDLSVYWYQQSLDQGLQFLIQYYNGEERAKGNILERFSAQQFPDLHSELNLSSLELGDSALYFCASSVTPSGGTLGNTIYFGEGSWLTVV.

The sample holds many counts of this clonotype. This chain links TRBV20-1 with TRBJ1-6, with TRBD1 as a possible D gene (6 bases). The V and J ends lost 3 bases and 4 bases respectively, with 13 bases between them. The CDR3 consists of 15 residues. Per the germline V gene, CDR1 is DFQATT and CDR2 is SNEGSKA (reference sequence). As DNA, the CDR3 is TGCAGTGCTAGTAGGGGGGGACGATATAATTCACCCCTCCACTTT. Translation gives CSASRGGRYNSPLHF.

There are many counts of this clonotype. The chain employs TRBV7-2 and TRBJ2-5; 10 bases map to TRBD2. The CDR3 has 16 amino acids. Germline CDR1 SGHTA, CDR2 FQGNSA. Trimming cost V 6 bases and J 4 bases; bases outside gene matches: 11. CDR3 region: CASSTRSSGGAETQYF. CDR3 DNA: TGTGCCAGCAGTACCCGGTCTAGCGGGGGTGCAGAGACCCAGTACTTC.

This clonotype is labeled as medium-sized (0.01 to 0.1%). This chain links TRBV28 with TRBJ1-2, with D hard to call. Trimming pared 4 bases from V and 8 bases from J, leaving 8 bases between. This CDR3 comprises 11 residues. Germline CDR1 and CDR2: MDHEN and SYDVKM. The CDR3: CASSSRWGYTF. CDR3 coding DNA: TGTGCCAGCAGTTCCCGGTGGGGCTACACCTTC.

The gene calls are TRBV7-3 and TRBJ2-1; TRBD2 matches at 9 bases. Germline V CDR1 and CDR2: SGHTA, FQGTGA. The V and J ends lost 2 bases and 4 bases, in that order; junction bases with no gene match: 3. The CDR3 is made up of 15 amino acids. DNA of the CDR3: TGTGCCAGCAGCTTATTAGCGGGAGTTTACAATGAGCAGTTCTTC. Translated: CASSLLAGVYNEQFF. Together with reference TRBV7-3 and TRBJ2-1, the CDR3 gives the full variable domain: GAGVSQTPSNKVTEKGKYVELRCDPISGHTALYWYRQSLGQGPEFLIYFQGTGAADDSGLPNDRFFAVRPEGSVSTLKIQRTERGDSAVYLCASSLLAGVYNEQFFGPGTRLTVL.

This clonotype came up many times. The chain has TRBV7-6 and TRBJ2-1, with D possibly TRBD2 on 6 matching bases. The CDR3 loop spans 15 amino acids. The germline CDR1 and CDR2 sequences are SGHVS and FNYEAQ. The V end lost 5 bases, the J end lost 5 bases, and 16 bases lay between the germline ends. The CDR3 DNA follows: TGTGCCAGCAGCCGGGGTGGGGGGTATGACAATGAGCAGTTCTTC. Translation gives CASSRGGGYDNEQFF.

This clonotype is labeled medium-sized (0.01 to 0.1%). The V gene is TRBV6-1, the J gene TRBJ1-6, with 8 bases that match TRBD1. The germline V gene has CDR1 MNHNS and CDR2 SASEGT. V was pared by 6 bases and J by 9 bases, with 13 bases of the junction left unmatched. CDR3 length: 16 amino acids. The CDR3 spells CASRDRDRRTGSPLHF. The CDR3 DNA follows: TGTGCCAGCAGGGACAGGGACAGACGTACGGGTTCACCCCTCCACTTT.

This clonotype was seen repeatedly, ten times or more. J is TRBJ2-5 and V is TRBV5-1; D is uncertain. The V gene's germline CDR1 is SGHRS and CDR2 YFSETQ. The V end lost 2 bases, the J end lost 2 bases, and 7 bases lay between the germline ends. The CDR3 extends over 13 amino acids. In DNA form, the CDR3 reads TGCGCCAGCAGCTTCACAGCTCAAGAGACCCAGTACTTC. It encodes CASSFTAQETQYF. The full variable domain, with the rest looked up from reference TRBV5-1 and TRBJ2-5, is KAGVTQTPRYLIKTRGQQVTLSCSPISGHRSVSWYQQTPGQGLQFLFEYFSETQRNKGNFPGRFSGRQFSNSRSEMNVSTLELGDSALYLCASSFTAQETQYFGPGTRLLVL.

This chain joins TRBV20-1 and TRBJ2-7; D may match TRBD1 or TRBD2 (5 bases each). The CDR3 runs 13 residues. Trimming pared 5 bases from V and 2 bases from J, leaving 13 bases between. Germline V gene lookup returns CDR1 DFQATT and CDR2 SNEGSKA (reference sequence). The CDR3 sequence: CSAVPGRTYEQYF. CDR3 DNA sequence: TGCAGTGCTGTCCCGGGACGCACCTACGAGCAGTACTTC.

This clonotype was detected many times. The V and J genes are TRBV5-1 and TRBJ2-7; TRBD2 is a possible D gene (6 bases). Per germline, CDR1 SGHRS and CDR2 YFSETQ. V lost 2 bases and J 5 bases, leaving 14 bases between the germline ends. CDR3 size: 14 residues. The CDR3 DNA reads as TGCGCCAGCAGCTTTATTGCGGGGTCCCACGAGCAGTACTTC. Translated: CASSFIAGSHEQYF.

This chain joins TRBV2 and TRBJ1-2, with D possibly TRBD1 on 5 matching bases. The germline gives CDR1 SNHLY, CDR2 FYNNEI. This CDR3 is 15 amino acids long. Deletions cut 2 bases from V and 3 bases from J, with 13 bases between. The CDR3 here is CASSELGGEYYGYTF. CDR3 nucleotides: TGTGCCAGCAGTGAATTGGGGGGGGAGTACTATGGCTACACCTTC. Combining the CDR3 with reference TRBV2 and TRBJ1-2 gives the whole variable domain EPEVTQTPSHQVTQMGQEVILRCVPISNHLYFYWYRQILGQKVEFLVSFYNNEISEKSEIFDDQFSVERPDGSNFTLKIRSTKLEDSAMYFCASSELGGEYYGYTFGSGTRLTVV.

This clonotype appeared many times. The gene calls are TRBV2 and TRBJ1-1; D is perhaps TRBD1 (5 bases). The CDR3 contains 15 residues. The V gene's germline CDR1 is SNHLY and CDR2 FYNNEI. Trimming pared 5 bases from V and 3 bases from J, leaving 16 bases between. The CDR3 nucleotides read TGTGCCAGCAGTTCCATGGGGGGGGGTGACACTGAAGCTTTCTTT. Translated: CASSSMGGGDTEAFF.

This clonotype was observed at least ten times. The chain combines TRBV12-3 or TRBV12-4 with TRBJ1-2; weak D call: TRBD1 (6 bases). V shed 6 bases and J shed 1 base, with 12 bases lying between them. The CDR3 is made up of 14 amino acids. The CDR3 bases are TGTGCCAGCAGCCGTGGACAGCTTAACTATGGCTACACCTTC. Protein sequence: CASSRGQLNYGYTF.

This clonotype was found many times. CDR3 protein: CASSQVSGGGGTEAFF. CDR3 sequence (DNA): TGTGCCAGCAGCCAAGTCAGCGGTGGGGGTGGGACTGAAGCTTTCTTT. The chain is built from TRBV3-1 and TRBJ1-1; weak D call: TRBD1 (5 bases). CDR1 LGHDT and CDR2 YNNKEL come from the germline V gene (reference sequence). The V and J ends lost 1 base and 5 bases respectively, with 17 bases between them. The CDR3 has 16 residues.

In its sample, this clonotype was seen once. This may stem from a read error, because a much larger clone lies one nucleotide away. This CDR3 is missing its conserved last phenylalanine or tryptophan, likely due to a read error. This chain uses TRBV20-1 with TRBJ1-6; D unclear. This CDR3 contains 12 residues. Trimming cost V 0 bases and J 9 bases, with 6 bases left between them. Germline V gene data show CDR1 as DFQATT and CDR2 as SNEGSKA (reference sequence). In DNA, the CDR3 is TGCAGTGCTAGAGAAGAAATTTCACCCCTCCACCTT. It codes for CSAREEISPLHL.